The entry below gives a single T cell receptor (beta chain) sequence along with its context. Its specificity is unknown. TCRdb ran MiXCR on the reads and lists one entry per CDR3 protein. The table records a few hundred thousand distinct CDR3 sequences, 15% to 20% of them present only once. The data belong to a study of T cell repertoires in cytomegalovirus infection. Study as a whole: From public TCR beta signatures came an indication of both CMV infection and matching HLA type.

V dropped 7 bases and J dropped 1 base, with 13 bases sitting between them. CDR1 is MNHEY and CDR2 is SVGEGT in the germline V gene. The CDR3 spans 14 residues. Points from the study as a whole: The cumulative frequency of public TCR beta families distinguished individuals who carried CMV together with the relevant HLA. HLA-C-restricted CMV clonotypes gave the most frequent clonotype in two of eight donors.

This clonotype was sampled from a human donor in good health (CMV status not recorded). Some clones in this sample may be carry-over from other donors' samples. This sequence joins TRBV6-2 or TRBV6-3 and TRBJ1-1; D gene uncertain. Sample: PBMCs. In DNA form, the CDR3 reads TGTGCCAGCACTTTTGCGTGTGGGAACACTGAAGCTTTCTTT. It yields the protein CASTFACGNTEAFF.